Given below is one TCR beta chain in context. This specimen comes from a study of PD-L1 blockade in urothelial cancer. Across the study: Patients arrived having already received 0 to 3 prior chemotherapy regimens. Treatment start was followed by blood analysis at 3 weeks (second dose) and again at 6 weeks.

Time point described: peripheral blood 6 weeks after treatment start. Synthetic TCR analog templates were spiked into all PCRs individually. Generated by immunoSEQ multiplex PCR, the TCRdb table keeps only in-frame clones and is missing some. The sample has roughly 120,000 clones, more than 85% seen once. Germline CDR1 is LNHDA and CDR2 is SQIVND (reference sequence). CDR3 length: 15 residues. V lost 7 bases and J lost 3, with 16 bases in between. Source: PBMCs, taken around atezolizumab (anti-PD-L1) treatment. This receptor was taken from a man aged 55 to 70 with urothelial cancer. The chain combines TRBV19 with TRBJ1-5, with a tentative D call TRBD1 (5 bases). As DNA, the CDR3 is TGTGCCAGTACCAGACGCCCGGACACCAATCAGCCCCAGCATTTT. Translation gives CASTRRPDTNQPQHF.